Below, one TCR beta chain is given with its context. What it binds is unknown. The data stem from a study of cytomegalovirus exposure and HLA in healthy donors. Study summary: The study's early data release held roughly 90 million unique TCRs from HLA-typed donors.

Study outcomes and limitations: An analysis was carried out later, and it reportedly showed fewer N-insertions in an Asian-associated ancestry cluster than the roughly 700-donor mean. Presence/absence analyses assumed roughly uniform sequencing depth across donors, which may not hold.

Germline CDR1 and CDR2: SGHRS and YFSETQ. V lost 1 base, J lost 4 bases, and 4 bases stayed unmatched. This CDR3 comprises 14 residues. 60 Vbeta and 13 Jbeta primers were used in PCR. Clones were sequenced by immunoSEQ multiplex PCR, and TCRdb holds only the in-frame ones, with some missing. The sample has 150,000 to 200,000 clones, approximately 88% seen once; the top ten hold around 0.26%. What was sequenced was PBMCs. This chain uses TRBV5-1 with TRBJ1-2; 7 nucleotides align to TRBD1. The receptor comes from a boy under 18 in good health and CMV-seronegative. CDR3 nucleotide sequence: TGCGCCAGCAGCTTGAGGACAGGATTCTATGGCTACACCTTC. Its translation: CASSLRTGFYGYTF.